Following are 9 T cell receptor beta chains from one sample sequenced in a study of OX40 agonist ivuxolimab in advanced cancers. Sequencing used immunoSEQ multiplex PCR; TCRdb keeps in-frame clones, though not all of them. This sample has under 90,000 clones, with over 85% found just once. Material: CD4+ or CD8+ T cells sorted from blood, obtained in a trial of the OX40 agonist ivuxolimab. These receptors all stem from an adult with an advanced solid tumor such as melanoma, head and neck, liver or kidney cancer.

This rearrangement joins TRBV5-1 to TRBJ1-1; 10 bases are a match to TRBD1. Germline V gene data show CDR1 as SGHRS and CDR2 as YFSETQ. The CDR3 spans 15 residues. Trimming at V came to 4 bases and at J to 1 base, leaving 4 bases not matched to a gene. The CDR3 nucleotides are TGCGCCAGCAGCCCGAGACAGGGGGCGAACACTGAAGCTTTCTTT. It codes for CASSPRQGANTEAFF.

V is TRBV11-3 and J is TRBJ2-1, with 9 bases aligning to TRBD2. Germline CDR1 is SGHNT and CDR2 is YENEEA. The V and J ends lost 5 bases and 0 bases, in that order; junction bases with no gene match: 2. The CDR3 extends over 15 amino acids. The CDR3 sequence is CASSLSGSSYNEQFF. The CDR3 bases are TGTGCCAGCAGCCTTAGCGGGAGCTCCTACAATGAGCAGTTCTTC. The full variable domain, its missing parts supplied by reference TRBV11-3 and TRBJ2-1, is EAGVVQSPRYKIIEKKQPVAFWCNPISGHNTLYWYLQNLGQGPELLIRYENEEAVDDSQLPKDRFSAERLKGVDSTLKIQPAELGDSAVYLCASSLSGSSYNEQFFGPGTRLTVL.

The chain uses TRBV27 and TRBJ2-7, with 8 nucleotides matching TRBD1. The CDR3 has 14 amino acids. The germline CDR1 and CDR2 sequences are MNHEY and SMNVEV (reference sequence). J was trimmed by 6 bases and V by 3 bases; bases with no gene match: 7. CDR3 bases: TGTGCCAGCAGTTTCATCCAGGGGGCAGGCGAGCAGTACTTC. Its protein product is CASSFIQGAGEQYF.

The V call is TRBV6-1, the J call TRBJ1-2; 7 nucleotides line up with TRBD1. The J segment lost 8 bases and the V segment lost 6 bases, leaving 9 bases of the junction unmatched. Looked up from germline, CDR1 is MNHNS and CDR2 is SASEGT. This CDR3 spans 13 amino acids. DNA for the CDR3: TGTGCCAGCAGACAGGGGAGGGGGGGCGGCTACACCTTC. It specifies CASRQGRGGGYTF.

This clone has only a few counts. The chain recombines TRBV20-1 with TRBJ1-2, with D uncertain. The CDR3 length is 10 residues. In germline, CDR1 is DFQATT, CDR2 SNEGSKA (reference sequence). Trimming cost V 5 bases and J 8 bases, with 9 bases left between them. In DNA, the CDR3 is TGCAGTGCTCCCATTGGAGGCTACACCTTC. It translates to CSAPIGGYTF.

The chain carries TRBV6-1 and TRBJ1-5; 9 bases are a match to TRBD1. The junction had 1 base not matched to a gene; V was cut back by 1 base and J by 6 bases. The germline CDR1 and CDR2 sequences are MNHNS and SASEGT. The CDR3 covers 14 residues. The CDR3 loop is CASSEGQGGQPQHF. In nucleotides, the CDR3 is TGTGCCAGCAGTGAAGGACAGGGGGGTCAGCCCCAGCATTTT.

For this clone: The sample contains more than one DNA sequence encoding this CDR3. The gene calls are TRBV19 and TRBJ1-5, with no clear D. Germline V gene sequence: CDR1 LNHDA, CDR2 SQIVND (reference sequence). Deletions cut 2 bases from V and 4 bases from J, with 6 bases between. The CDR3 covers 13 residues. CDR3 DNA sequence: TGTGCCAGTAGTATAAGTGTAAATCAGCCCCAGCATTTT. Translated, it gives CASSISVNQPQHF.

This sequence joins TRBV5-1 and TRBJ2-1; D possibly corresponds to TRBD1 (6 bases). Germline V CDR1 and CDR2: SGHRS, YFSETQ. Trimming took 0 bases from V and 11 from J, leaving 15 bases between them. This CDR3 region has 14 residues. The CDR3 DNA reads as TGCGCCAGCAGCTTGGAACTGGACAGTGCCCAGCAGTTCTTC. This encodes CASSLELDSAQQFF. The whole variable domain, remainder taken from reference TRBV5-1 and TRBJ2-1, is KAGVTQTPRYLIKTRGQQVTLSCSPISGHRSVSWYQQTPGQGLQFLFEYFSETQRNKGNFPGRFSGRQFSNSRSEMNVSTLELGDSALYLCASSLELDSAQQFFGPGTRLTVL.

The V and J genes are TRBV28 and TRBJ1-5; D not certain. The CDR3 length is 12 residues. V shed 7 bases and J shed 6 bases, with 10 bases lying between them. CDR1 MDHEN and CDR2 SYDVKM come from the germline V gene. The CDR3 loop reads CASNEGSQPQHF. CDR3 DNA: TGTGCCAGCAACGAGGGTTCTCAGCCCCAGCATTTT.